What follows is one TCR beta chain and its context. Its cognate antigen is unknown. The sample is drawn from a study of glioma-infiltrating T cells after dendritic cell vaccination. Study context: Dendritic cells derived from monocytes and pulsed with autologous tumor lysate formed the vaccine. Study-wide results and caveats: Higher pretreatment TIL content predicted longer progression-free time and survival.

Time point given: after dendritic cell vaccination, including at tumor progression/relapse. Patients had residual fresh-frozen tumor tissue and more than two years of survival data. Per the germline V gene, CDR1 is MNHEY and CDR2 is SMNVEV (reference sequence). The CDR3 runs 18 residues. V was trimmed by 3 bases and J by 5 bases, leaving 26 bases between them. Data came from immunoSEQ multiplex PCR; TCRdb stores just in-frame clones and leaves some out. This sample has about 50,000 clones; around 89% occur once, and the top ten carry roughly 5.3%. This sequence was found in a human donor with glioblastoma. The chain carries TRBV27 and TRBJ2-7; D not certain. Sequencing was performed on blood, taken after dendritic cell vaccination. The CDR3 loop reads CASSLEPTLSRPPDEQYF. CDR3 bases: TGTGCCAGCAGTTTGGAACCGACGCTTAGCCGTCCTCCGGACGAGCAGTACTTC.